A selection of T cell receptor beta chains follows, all from one sample in a study of control samples from healthy donors and cancer patients. Only in-frame clones appear in the TCRdb table, and some are missing; sequencing was by immunoSEQ multiplex PCR. Of some 110,000 clones listed, 85% to 90% were seen once; the top ten hold around 1.1%. Input material: PBMCs. The receptors come from a woman aged 50 to 60 with colorectal cancer. Both conserved end residues are part of each CDR3. The D gene is left open where the match is weak. Only part of the rows carry a size: once, few, many, or a class if the clone is expanded.

D,J,size,V,CDR3,DNA
TRBD1,TRBJ1-2,.,TRBV5-4,CASSLARGMGGYTF,TGTGCCAGCAGCTTGGCCAGGGGGATGGGCGGCTACACCTTC
.,TRBJ1-1,.,TRBV30,CAWGNTEAFF,TGTGCCTGGGGGAATACTGAAGCTTTCTTT
TRBD1,TRBJ1-1,.,TRBV5-8,CASSLLIGTGGYGTEAFF,TGTGCCAGCAGCCTTCTGATCGGGACAGGGGGTTATGGCACTGAAGCTTTCTTT
TRBD1,TRBJ1-2,.,TRBV5-6,CASSPGQGRLGYTF,TGTGCCAGCAGCCCGGGACAGGGGCGACTCGGCTACACCTTC
.,TRBJ1-1,.,TRBV10-3,CAISEIGGTEAFF,TGTGCCATCAGTGAGATTGGGGGCACTGAAGCTTTCTTT
.,TRBJ1-1,.,TRBV6-5,CASSPADSRTEAFF,TGTGCCAGCAGTCCCGCCGACAGTAGGACTGAAGCTTTCTTT
TRBD2,TRBJ2-1,.,TRBV15,CATRSGRGSYNEQFF,TGTGCCACCAGGAGCGGGAGAGGTTCCTACAATGAGCAGTTCTTC
TRBD1,TRBJ1-2,once,TRBV9,CASSADSAGGIYGYTF,TGTGCCAGCAGCGCGGATTCCGCAGGGGGCATATATGGCTACACCTTC
.,TRBJ1-5,.,TRBV19,CASSIGGYQPQHF,TGTGCCAGTAGTATTGGAGGTTATCAGCCCCAGCATTTT
TRBD2,TRBJ2-6,.,TRBV7-8,CASTRTSPNSGANVLTF,TGTGCCAGCACACGGACTAGCCCTAACTCTGGGGCCAACGTCCTGACTTTC
.,TRBJ1-5,.,TRBV30,CAWTSGGNQPQHF,TGTGCCTGGACCTCGGGAGGCAATCAGCCCCAGCATTTT
.,TRBJ1-4,.,TRBV28,CASSSQDTAATNEKLFF,TGTGCCAGCAGTTCTCAGGACACCGCTGCAACTAATGAAAAACTGTTTTTT
.,TRBJ1-2,.,TRBV20-1,CRPLSAGYTF,TGCAGGCCCTTATCCGCCGGCTACACCTTC
.,TRBJ2-5,.,TRBV2,CASRGEETQYF,TGTGCCAGCAGGGGGGAAGAGACCCAGTACTTC
.,TRBJ2-1,.,TRBV9,CASSVGLGERVLRQFF,TGTGCCAGCAGCGTAGGTTTGGGGGAGAGAGTATTGCGGCAGTTCTTC
.,TRBJ2-2,.,TRBV5-1,CASSLRQQSNTGELFF,TGCGCCAGCAGCCTTAGACAGCAGTCGAACACCGGGGAGCTGTTTTTT
TRBD1,TRBJ1-5,.,TRBV19,CASRTVQGGQPQHF,TGTGCCAGTAGGACCGTCCAGGGGGGACAGCCCCAGCATTTT
TRBD2,TRBJ2-1,.,TRBV28,CASRTSGRGGNEQFF,TGTGCCAGCAGGACTAGCGGGAGGGGAGGGAATGAGCAGTTCTTC
TRBD2,TRBJ2-1,.,TRBV7-2,CASSQGLAGIYNEQFF,TGTGCCAGCAGTCAAGGACTAGCGGGAATCTACAATGAGCAGTTCTTC
.,TRBJ2-3,.,TRBV30,CAWREAGLTDTQYF,TGTGCCTGGAGGGAAGCAGGGCTCACAGATACGCAGTATTTT
TRBD2,TRBJ2-4,.,TRBV3-1/TRBV3-2,CASSLNTVGGVGKNIQYF,TGTGCCAGCAGCCTAAACACCGTCGGGGGGGTAGGCAAAAACATTCAGTACTTC
.,TRBJ1-1,.,TRBV12-3/TRBV12-4,CASSWVEGTEAFF,TGTGCCAGCAGTTGGGTGGAAGGCACTGAAGCTTTCTTT
TRBD1,TRBJ1-2,.,TRBV2,CASKRTGEGYTF,TGTGCCAGCAAGAGGACAGGGGAAGGCTACACCTTC
TRBD1,TRBJ1-2,.,TRBV28,CASSRDRGRYGYTF,TGTGCCAGCAGTCGGGACAGGGGCCGGTATGGCTACACCTTC
TRBD2,TRBJ2-1,once,TRBV5-1,CASSLGGGSPSYNEQFF,TGCGCCAGCAGCTTGGGGGGCGGGAGCCCTTCCTACAATGAGCAGTTCTTC
.,TRBJ1-1,few,TRBV5-1,CASSFAGLGTEAFF,TGCGCCAGCAGCTTCGCAGGGCTTGGCACTGAAGCTTTCTTT
TRBD1,TRBJ2-1,.,TRBV9,CASSVGSGGTYNEQFF,TGTGCCAGCAGCGTAGGGTCAGGGGGCACCTACAATGAGCAGTTCTTC
.,TRBJ2-3,.,TRBV5-1,CASSYRGTDTQYF,TGCGCCAGCAGTTACCGGGGAACAGATACGCAGTATTTT